This T cell receptor beta chain was captured by sequencing in a study of blood T cell repertoires in COVID-19. Study details: Samples representing acute and convalescent COVID-19 were sourced from the United States, Italy and Spain. T cells, B-cell-depleted T cells, or PBMCs provided the cDNA or gDNA that served as material.

Per the authors' pipeline: Amplification of reference gene primers provided the estimated nucleated cell counts. Repertoires were generated with immunoSEQ multiplex PCR, while TCRdb's copy carries only in-frame clones and drops some. Clonal size and the V and J genes are those of that table, whereas D and trimming came from the DNA. The sample consists of almost 100,000 clones, roughly nine tenths of them appearing once. Germline V CDR1 and CDR2: SEHNR, FQNEAQ (reference sequence). The CDR3 extends over 15 amino acids. Trimming removed 6 bases at V and 6 bases at J, with 17 bases between. Input material: peripheral blood. The chain carries TRBV7-9 and TRBJ1-4; D unresolved. The sequence came from a man aged 45 to 65 with acute or convalescent COVID-19. The CDR3 reads CASRRTQSADEKLFF. CDR3 DNA: TGTGCCAGCAGGCGAACACAGTCAGCAGATGAAAAACTGTTTTTT.